Listed below are T cell receptor beta chains from one sample, sequenced in a study of T cell responses to AZD1222 COVID-19 vaccine. The table came from immunoSEQ multiplex PCR; TCRdb's copy has only in-frame clones and leaves some out. The data contain 150,000 to 200,000 clones, roughly 87% of them singletons. The sample was peripheral blood, taken 28 days after the second AZD1222 dose. The origin of the receptors is an adult who received the AZD1222 COVID-19 vaccine. Both conserved end residues are part of each CDR3. A D gene is named only where the DNA matches it firmly. Where a row states a size, it is once, few, many or the class of an expanded clone; other rows omit it.

J gene: TRBJ1-6; V gene: TRBV4-1; D gene: -; clone size: -; CDR3 protein: CASSQLETEPSPLHF; CDR3 DNA: TGCGCCAGCAGCCAACTGGAGACAGAGCCTTCACCCCTCCACTTT
J gene: TRBJ1-5; V gene: TRBV2; D gene: -; clone size: -; CDR3 protein: CAGGVARNNQPQHF; CDR3 DNA: TGTGCCGGTGGCGTGGCGCGAAACAATCAGCCCCAGCATTTT
J gene: TRBJ2-1; V gene: TRBV7-9; D gene: -; clone size: -; CDR3 protein: CASSLGPAVRYNEQFF; CDR3 DNA: TGTGCCAGCAGCTTAGGGCCAGCGGTAAGGTACAATGAGCAGTTCTTC
J gene: TRBJ2-2; V gene: TRBV11-2; D gene: TRBD1; clone size: -; CDR3 protein: CVNGQVNTGELFF; CDR3 DNA: TGTGTCAACGGACAGGTGAACACCGGGGAGCTGTTTTTT
J gene: TRBJ1-6; V gene: TRBV5-8; D gene: -; clone size: -; CDR3 protein: CASSLLGKAPNSPLHF; CDR3 DNA: TGTGCCAGCAGCTTGTTGGGAAAGGCCCCTAATTCACCCCTCCACTTT
J gene: TRBJ1-2; V gene: TRBV18; D gene: TRBD1; clone size: -; CDR3 protein: CASSPFGRTGGNYGYTF; CDR3 DNA: TGTGCCAGCTCACCATTTGGCCGGACAGGGGGAAACTATGGCTACACCTTC
J gene: TRBJ2-3; V gene: TRBV7-9; D gene: TRBD1; clone size: -; CDR3 protein: CASSLGEEQGSTDTQYF; CDR3 DNA: TGTGCCAGCAGCTTAGGAGAAGAACAGGGGAGCACAGATACGCAGTATTTT
J gene: TRBJ1-5; V gene: TRBV20-1; D gene: -; clone size: -; CDR3 protein: CSASLGPGNQPQHF; CDR3 DNA: TGCAGTGCTAGTTTGGGACCTGGCAATCAGCCCCAGCATTTT
J gene: TRBJ1-2; V gene: TRBV7-2; D gene: -; clone size: -; CDR3 protein: CASSLAPGLTNYGYTF; CDR3 DNA: TGTGCCAGCAGCTTAGCACCCGGCCTTACTAACTATGGCTACACCTTC
J gene: TRBJ1-1; V gene: TRBV4-2; D gene: TRBD1; clone size: -; CDR3 protein: CASSPRIRIRAGTGGTNTEAFF; CDR3 DNA: TGTGCCAGCAGCCCTCGTATTCGTATTCGGGCCGGGACAGGCGGAACGAACACTGAAGCTTTCTTT
J gene: TRBJ1-1; V gene: TRBV6-5; D gene: TRBD1; clone size: once; CDR3 protein: CASGGLQGAGAFF; CDR3 DNA: TGTGCCAGCGGGGGACTACAGGGGGCTGGCGCTTTCTTT
J gene: TRBJ1-2; V gene: TRBV7-2; D gene: TRBD1; clone size: -; CDR3 protein: CASSRDRGNYGYTF; CDR3 DNA: TGTGCCAGCAGCAGGGACAGGGGAAACTATGGCTACACCTTC
J gene: TRBJ2-3; V gene: TRBV4-1; D gene: -; clone size: -; CDR3 protein: CASSQRTAAVTQYF; CDR3 DNA: TGCGCCAGCAGCCAAAGGACGGCGGCGGTTACGCAGTATTTT
J gene: TRBJ2-7; V gene: TRBV4-2; D gene: TRBD1; clone size: -; CDR3 protein: CASSQEGGSSYEQYF; CDR3 DNA: TGTGCCAGCAGCCAAGAAGGGGGCAGCTCCTACGAGCAGTACTTC
J gene: TRBJ2-1; V gene: TRBV30; D gene: TRBD1; clone size: -; CDR3 protein: CAWEGGVEQFF; CDR3 DNA: TGTGCCTGGGAAGGGGGCGTAGAGCAGTTCTTC
J gene: TRBJ1-6; V gene: TRBV7-9; D gene: -; clone size: -; CDR3 protein: CASSLSRFRNYSPLHF; CDR3 DNA: TGTGCCAGCAGCTTGTCCCGGTTTAGGAATTATTCACCCCTCCACTTT
J gene: TRBJ1-1; V gene: TRBV15; D gene: -; clone size: -; CDR3 protein: CATSRDPNTEAFF; CDR3 DNA: TGTGCCACCAGCAGAGATCCGAACACTGAAGCTTTCTTT
J gene: TRBJ1-1; V gene: TRBV3-1/TRBV3-2; D gene: -; clone size: -; CDR3 protein: CASSQGQRGAEAFF; CDR3 DNA: TGTGCCAGCAGCCAAGGTCAAAGGGGGGCTGAAGCTTTCTTT
J gene: TRBJ2-7; V gene: TRBV29-1; D gene: TRBD2; clone size: -; CDR3 protein: CSVEEPGLAGANYEQYF; CDR3 DNA: TGCAGCGTTGAAGAGCCGGGACTAGCGGGGGCAAACTACGAGCAGTACTTC
J gene: TRBJ2-3; V gene: TRBV9; D gene: -; clone size: -; CDR3 protein: CASSVGWSTDTQYF; CDR3 DNA: TGTGCCAGCAGCGTAGGGTGGAGCACAGATACGCAGTATTTT
J gene: TRBJ1-1; V gene: TRBV28; D gene: -; clone size: -; CDR3 protein: CASSPDGLPTEAFF; CDR3 DNA: TGTGCCAGCAGTCCTGATGGGTTACCCACTGAAGCTTTCTTT
J gene: TRBJ1-1; V gene: TRBV6-1; D gene: TRBD1; clone size: -; CDR3 protein: CASSSVTDRGQSAFF; CDR3 DNA: TGTGCCAGCAGTTCAGTAACCGACAGGGGGCAATCTGCTTTCTTT
J gene: TRBJ1-2; V gene: TRBV19; D gene: -; clone size: -; CDR3 protein: CASTGALYGYTF; CDR3 DNA: TGTGCCAGTACAGGGGCGCTCTATGGCTACACCTTC
J gene: TRBJ1-1; V gene: TRBV7-6; D gene: TRBD1; clone size: -; CDR3 protein: CASSPRQGTNTEAFF; CDR3 DNA: TGTGCCAGCAGCCCGCGACAGGGGACGAACACTGAAGCTTTCTTT
J gene: TRBJ2-5; V gene: TRBV3-1/TRBV3-2; D gene: TRBD2; clone size: -; CDR3 protein: CASSPTAWTSGGAETQYF; CDR3 DNA: TGTGCCAGCAGCCCAACGGCGTGGACTAGCGGGGGGGCAGAGACCCAGTACTTC
J gene: TRBJ1-6; V gene: TRBV5-1; D gene: -; clone size: -; CDR3 protein: CASSLGPGYNSPLHF; CDR3 DNA: TGCGCCAGCAGCTTGGGACCAGGCTATAATTCACCCCTCCACTTT
J gene: TRBJ1-3; V gene: TRBV7-8; D gene: -; clone size: -; CDR3 protein: CASRLTGRFSGNTIYF; CDR3 DNA: TGTGCCAGCAGGCTAACAGGGAGATTCTCTGGAAACACCATATATTTT
J gene: TRBJ2-1; V gene: TRBV10-3; D gene: TRBD2; clone size: -; CDR3 protein: CAISGLAGGLGNEQFF; CDR3 DNA: TGTGCCATCAGTGGTTTAGCGGGGGGGTTAGGGAATGAGCAGTTCTTC
J gene: TRBJ1-2; V gene: TRBV7-9; D gene: TRBD1; clone size: -; CDR3 protein: CASSLASRGTTEGYGYTF; CDR3 DNA: TGTGCCAGCAGCTTAGCTTCCAGGGGGACGACGGAGGGCTATGGCTACACCTTC
J gene: TRBJ1-2; V gene: TRBV4-3; D gene: -; clone size: -; CDR3 protein: CASSQGGGTAYGYTF; CDR3 DNA: TGCGCCAGCAGCCAAGGGGGCGGGACGGCCTATGGCTACACCTTC
J gene: TRBJ1-5; V gene: TRBV5-6; D gene: -; clone size: -; CDR3 protein: CASSPGSNQPQHF; CDR3 DNA: TGTGCCAGCAGTCCGGGAAGCAATCAGCCCCAGCATTTT
J gene: TRBJ1-5; V gene: TRBV7-9; D gene: -; clone size: -; CDR3 protein: CASSSLRDKTHQPQHF; CDR3 DNA: TGTGCCAGCAGCTCCCTCCGGGACAAGACGCATCAGCCCCAGCATTTT
J gene: TRBJ2-1; V gene: TRBV27; D gene: -; clone size: -; CDR3 protein: CASNANNEQFF; CDR3 DNA: TGTGCCAGCAACGCAAACAATGAGCAGTTCTTC
J gene: TRBJ1-1; V gene: TRBV6-2/TRBV6-3; D gene: -; clone size: -; CDR3 protein: CASSYSGRNTEAFF; CDR3 DNA: TGTGCCAGCAGTTACTCGGGGAGGAACACTGAAGCTTTCTTT
J gene: TRBJ1-2; V gene: TRBV19; D gene: TRBD1; clone size: -; CDR3 protein: CASSIGGGLYGYTF; CDR3 DNA: TGTGCCAGTAGTATAGGAGGGGGCCTATATGGCTACACCTTC
J gene: TRBJ2-3; V gene: TRBV20-1; D gene: -; clone size: -; CDR3 protein: CSASQRGGQDTQYF; CDR3 DNA: TGCAGTGCTAGTCAGAGGGGGGGCCAAGATACGCAGTATTTT
J gene: TRBJ1-2; V gene: TRBV6-5; D gene: -; clone size: few; CDR3 protein: CASRRGQNEGYGYTF; CDR3 DNA: TGTGCCAGCCGGAGGGGACAAAACGAGGGCTATGGCTACACCTTC
J gene: TRBJ2-2; V gene: TRBV7-9; D gene: -; clone size: -; CDR3 protein: CASSFEGGTGELFF; CDR3 DNA: TGTGCCAGCAGCTTTGAGGGAGGCACCGGGGAGCTGTTTTTT
J gene: TRBJ1-6; V gene: TRBV4-1; D gene: TRBD1; clone size: -; CDR3 protein: CASSQDGQGGYNSPLHF; CDR3 DNA: TGCGCCAGCAGCCAAGATGGGCAGGGGGGATATAATTCACCCCTCCACTTT
J gene: TRBJ2-7; V gene: TRBV19; D gene: -; clone size: few; CDR3 protein: CASSMAVKQYEQYF; CDR3 DNA: TGTGCCAGTAGTATGGCGGTGAAACAGTACGAGCAGTACTTC
J gene: TRBJ1-3; V gene: TRBV9; D gene: -; clone size: -; CDR3 protein: CASSPGPYSGNTIYF; CDR3 DNA: TGTGCCAGCAGCCCCGGACCCTACTCTGGAAACACCATATATTTT
J gene: TRBJ1-3; V gene: TRBV30; D gene: TRBD1; clone size: -; CDR3 protein: CAWSPQGAAGNTIYF; CDR3 DNA: TGTGCCTGGAGTCCTCAGGGGGCGGCTGGAAACACCATATATTTT